The T cell receptor (beta chain) described here comes from a study of control samples from healthy donors and cancer patients. Sequencing was performed with immunoSEQ multiplex PCR; in TCRdb, only in-frame clones are kept and a portion is missing. Among 150,000 or so clones, around 90% were seen once, and the ten largest hold about 0.73%. Trimming removed 3 bases from V and 2 bases from J, with 8 bases in between. Per the germline V gene, CDR1 is LNHNV and CDR2 is YYDKDF (reference sequence). The CDR3 is 14 amino acids. This sequence originates from a woman under 40 in good health. Sequencing was performed on blood. The rearrangement uses TRBV15 and TRBJ2-1; tentatively, D is TRBD2 (6 bases). CDR3 coding DNA: TGTGCCACCAGCAGGCGGGACCCCTACAATGAGCAGTTCTTC. Residues: CATSRRDPYNEQFF. The full variable domain, completed using reference TRBV15 and TRBJ2-1, is DAMVIQNPRYQVTQFGKPVTLSCSQTLNHNVMYWYQQKSSQAPKLLFHYYDKDFNNEADTPDNFQSRRPNTSFCFLDIRSPGLGDTAMYLCATSRRDPYNEQFFGPGTRLTVL.